This T cell receptor beta chain originates from a study of blood T cells in healthy people across ages. The germline V gene has CDR1 MNHEY and CDR2 SVGEGT. The CDR3 is made up of 11 amino acids. V lost 6 bases, J lost 10 bases, and 12 bases lay in between. With a J-beta primer mix and a sample-barcoded 5' primer, a second PCR ran about 6 to 11 cycles. Via MiXCR, TCRdb re-called the 5' RACE reads, giving one row per CDR3 protein. Found here are approximately 810,000 distinct CDR3 sequences, 35% to 40% of them singletons; the top ten hold roughly 13%. The chain uses TRBV6-2 or TRBV6-3 and TRBJ1-2; possibly TRBD1 for D (6 bases). Sequenced sample: blood. The clonotype comes from a man aged 18-30 years in good health. The CDR3 bases are TGTGCCAGCAGCACCAGACAGGACTACACCTTC. Translated: CASSTRQDYTF.